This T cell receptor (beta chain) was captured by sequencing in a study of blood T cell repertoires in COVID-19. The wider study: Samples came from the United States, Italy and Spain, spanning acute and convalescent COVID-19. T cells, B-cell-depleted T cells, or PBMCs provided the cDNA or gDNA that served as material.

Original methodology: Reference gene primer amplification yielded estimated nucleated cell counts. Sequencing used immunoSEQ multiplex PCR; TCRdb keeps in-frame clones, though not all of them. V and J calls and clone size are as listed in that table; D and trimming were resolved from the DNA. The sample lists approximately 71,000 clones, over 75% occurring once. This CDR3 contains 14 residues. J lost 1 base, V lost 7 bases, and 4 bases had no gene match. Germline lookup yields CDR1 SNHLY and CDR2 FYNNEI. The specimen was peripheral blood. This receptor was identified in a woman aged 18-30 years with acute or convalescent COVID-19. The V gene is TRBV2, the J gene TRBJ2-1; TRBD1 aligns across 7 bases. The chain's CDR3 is CASKPDRSYNEQFF. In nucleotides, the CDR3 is TGTGCCAGCAAACCGGACAGGTCCTACAATGAGCAGTTCTTC.